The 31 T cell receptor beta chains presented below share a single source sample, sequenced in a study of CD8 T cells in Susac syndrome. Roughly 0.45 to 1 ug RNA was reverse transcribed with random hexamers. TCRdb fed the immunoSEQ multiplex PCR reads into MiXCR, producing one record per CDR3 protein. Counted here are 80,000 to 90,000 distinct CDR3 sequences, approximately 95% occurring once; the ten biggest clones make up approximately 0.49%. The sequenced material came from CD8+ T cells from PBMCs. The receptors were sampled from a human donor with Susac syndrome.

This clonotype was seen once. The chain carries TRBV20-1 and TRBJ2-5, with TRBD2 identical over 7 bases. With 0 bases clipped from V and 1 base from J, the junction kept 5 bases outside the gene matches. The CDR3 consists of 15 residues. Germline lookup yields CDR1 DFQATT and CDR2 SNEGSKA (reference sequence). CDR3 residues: CSARDRASGQETQYF. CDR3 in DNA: TGCAGTGCTAGAGATCGGGCTAGCGGCCAAGAGACCCAGTACTTC.

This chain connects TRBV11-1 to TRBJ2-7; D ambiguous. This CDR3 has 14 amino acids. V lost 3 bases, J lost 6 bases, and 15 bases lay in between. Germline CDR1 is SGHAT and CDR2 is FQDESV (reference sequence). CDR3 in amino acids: CASSFRRSPREQYF. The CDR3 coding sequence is TGTGCCAGCAGCTTCAGAAGGTCCCCTCGCGAGCAGTACTTC.

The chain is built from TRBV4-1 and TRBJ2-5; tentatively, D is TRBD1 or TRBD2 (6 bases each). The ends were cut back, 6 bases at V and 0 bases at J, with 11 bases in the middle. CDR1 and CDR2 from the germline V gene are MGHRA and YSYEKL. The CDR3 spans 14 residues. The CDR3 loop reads CASREGDNQETQYF. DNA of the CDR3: TGCGCCAGCAGGGAGGGGGACAACCAAGAGACCCAGTACTTC.

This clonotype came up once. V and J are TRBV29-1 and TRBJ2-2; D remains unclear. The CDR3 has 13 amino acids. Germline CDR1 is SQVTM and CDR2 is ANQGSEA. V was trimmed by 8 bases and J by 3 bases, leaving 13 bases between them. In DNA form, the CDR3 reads TGCAGCACCATAGGAAGGGACACCGGGGAGCTGTTTTTT. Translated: CSTIGRDTGELFF.

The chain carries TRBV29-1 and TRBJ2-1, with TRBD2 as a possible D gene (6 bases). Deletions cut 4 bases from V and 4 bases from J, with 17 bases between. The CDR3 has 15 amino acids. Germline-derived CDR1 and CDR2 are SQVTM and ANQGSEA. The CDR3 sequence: CSVALLERAYNEQFF. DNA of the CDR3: TGCAGCGTTGCCCTCTTGGAGCGGGCTTACAATGAGCAGTTCTTC.

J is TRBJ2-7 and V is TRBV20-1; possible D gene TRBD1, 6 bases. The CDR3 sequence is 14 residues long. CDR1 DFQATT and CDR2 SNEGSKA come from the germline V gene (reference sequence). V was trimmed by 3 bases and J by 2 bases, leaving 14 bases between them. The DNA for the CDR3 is TGCAGTGCTAGTCCGACAGGCGTCGCCTACGAGCAGTACTTC. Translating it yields CSASPTGVAYEQYF.

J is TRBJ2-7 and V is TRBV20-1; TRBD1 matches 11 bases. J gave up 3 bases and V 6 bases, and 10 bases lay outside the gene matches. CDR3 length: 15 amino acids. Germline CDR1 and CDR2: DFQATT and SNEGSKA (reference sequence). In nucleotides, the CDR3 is TGCAGTGCGACCCGCCGGGACAGGGGGGACTACGAGCAGTACTTC. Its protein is CSATRRDRGDYEQYF.

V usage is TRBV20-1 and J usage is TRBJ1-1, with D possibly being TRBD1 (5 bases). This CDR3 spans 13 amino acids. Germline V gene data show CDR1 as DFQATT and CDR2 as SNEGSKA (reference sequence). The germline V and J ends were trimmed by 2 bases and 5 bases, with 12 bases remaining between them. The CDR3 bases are TGCAGTGCTAGACCAAGCGGGGGGACTGAAGCTTTCTTT. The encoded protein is CSARPSGGTEAFF.

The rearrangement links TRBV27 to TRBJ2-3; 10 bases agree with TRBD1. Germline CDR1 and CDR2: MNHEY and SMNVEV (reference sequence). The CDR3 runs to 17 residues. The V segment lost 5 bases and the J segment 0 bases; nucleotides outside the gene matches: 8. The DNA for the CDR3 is TGTGCCAGCAGTCTTTTCCCGGACAGGGGGAGCACAGATACGCAGTATTTT. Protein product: CASSLFPDRGSTDTQYF.

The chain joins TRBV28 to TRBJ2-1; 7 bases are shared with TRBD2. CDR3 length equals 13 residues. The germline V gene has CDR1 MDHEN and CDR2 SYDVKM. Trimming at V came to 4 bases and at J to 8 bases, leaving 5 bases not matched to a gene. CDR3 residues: CASSWGGEYEQFF. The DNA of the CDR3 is TGTGCCAGCAGTTGGGGAGGGGAGTATGAGCAGTTCTTC. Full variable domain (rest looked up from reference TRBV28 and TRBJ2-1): DVKVTQSSRYLVKRTGEKVFLECVQDMDHENMFWYRQDPGLGLRLIYFSYDVKMKEKGDIPEGYSVSREKKERFSLILESASTNQTSMYLCASSWGGEYEQFFGPGTRLTVL.

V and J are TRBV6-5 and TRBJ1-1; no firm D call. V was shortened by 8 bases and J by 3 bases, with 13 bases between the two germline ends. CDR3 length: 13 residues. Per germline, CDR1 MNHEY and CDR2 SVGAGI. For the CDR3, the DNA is TGTGCCAGCCGGGCAGGCGCCGACACTGAAGCTTTCTTT. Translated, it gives CASRAGADTEAFF.

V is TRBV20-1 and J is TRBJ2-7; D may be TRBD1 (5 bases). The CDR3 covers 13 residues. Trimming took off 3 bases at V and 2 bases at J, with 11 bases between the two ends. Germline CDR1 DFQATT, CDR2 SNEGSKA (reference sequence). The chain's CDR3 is CSARRQNTYEQYF. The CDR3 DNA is TGCAGTGCTAGGCGACAGAATACCTACGAGCAGTACTTC.

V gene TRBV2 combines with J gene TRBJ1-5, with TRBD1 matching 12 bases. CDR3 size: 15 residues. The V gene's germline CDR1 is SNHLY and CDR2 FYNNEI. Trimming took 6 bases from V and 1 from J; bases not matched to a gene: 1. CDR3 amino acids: CASRGQGASNQPQHF. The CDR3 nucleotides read TGTGCCAGCAGGGGACAGGGGGCGAGCAATCAGCCCCAGCATTTT.

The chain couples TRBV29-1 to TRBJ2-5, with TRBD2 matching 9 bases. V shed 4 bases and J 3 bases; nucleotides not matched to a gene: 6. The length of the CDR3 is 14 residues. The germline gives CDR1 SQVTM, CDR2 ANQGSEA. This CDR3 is CSVVPAGGKETQYF. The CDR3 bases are TGCAGCGTTGTCCCAGCGGGAGGAAAAGAGACCCAGTACTTC.

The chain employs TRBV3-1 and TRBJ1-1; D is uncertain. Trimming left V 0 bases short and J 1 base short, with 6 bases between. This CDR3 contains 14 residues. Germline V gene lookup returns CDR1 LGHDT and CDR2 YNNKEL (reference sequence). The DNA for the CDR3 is TGTGCCAGCAGCCAAGAGTTCCAGAACACTGAAGCTTTCTTT. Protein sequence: CASSQEFQNTEAFF.

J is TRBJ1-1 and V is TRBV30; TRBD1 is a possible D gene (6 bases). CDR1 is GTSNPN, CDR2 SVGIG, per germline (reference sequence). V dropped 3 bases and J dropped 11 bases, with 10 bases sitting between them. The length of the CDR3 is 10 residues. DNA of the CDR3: TGTGCCTGGAGAGATACAGGGGCTTTCTTT. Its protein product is CAWRDTGAFF.

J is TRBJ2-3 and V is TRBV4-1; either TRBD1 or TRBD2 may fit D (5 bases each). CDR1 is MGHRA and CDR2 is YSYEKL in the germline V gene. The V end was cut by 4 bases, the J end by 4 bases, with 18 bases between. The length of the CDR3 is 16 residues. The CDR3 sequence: CASSLLAGEGSDTQYF. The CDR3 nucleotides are TGCGCCAGCAGCCTCCTCGCGGGCGAGGGGTCAGATACGCAGTATTTT.

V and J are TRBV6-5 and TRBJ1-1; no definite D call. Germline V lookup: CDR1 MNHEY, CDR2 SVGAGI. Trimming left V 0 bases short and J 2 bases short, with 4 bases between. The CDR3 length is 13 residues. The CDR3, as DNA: TGTGCCAGCAGTTACTCCCTAAACACTGAAGCTTTCTTT. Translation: CASSYSLNTEAFF.

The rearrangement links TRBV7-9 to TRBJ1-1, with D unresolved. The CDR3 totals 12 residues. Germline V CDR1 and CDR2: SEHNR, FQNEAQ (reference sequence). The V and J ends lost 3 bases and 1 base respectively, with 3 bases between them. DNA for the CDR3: TGTGCCAGCAGCTTCCGGAACACTGAAGCTTTCTTT. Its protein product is CASSFRNTEAFF.

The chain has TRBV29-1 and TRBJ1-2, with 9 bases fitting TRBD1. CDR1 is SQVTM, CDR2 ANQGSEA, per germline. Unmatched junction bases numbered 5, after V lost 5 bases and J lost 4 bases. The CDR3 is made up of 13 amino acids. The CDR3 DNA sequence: TGCAGCGTTCCTGGGACAGGGCGCTATGGCTACACCTTC. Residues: CSVPGTGRYGYTF.

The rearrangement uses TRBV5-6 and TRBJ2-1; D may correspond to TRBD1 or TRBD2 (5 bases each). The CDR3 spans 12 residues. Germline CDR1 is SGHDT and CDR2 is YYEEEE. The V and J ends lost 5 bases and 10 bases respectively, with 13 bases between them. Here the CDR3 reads CASSATGGEQFF. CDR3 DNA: TGTGCCAGCAGTGCAACAGGAGGCGAGCAGTTCTTC.

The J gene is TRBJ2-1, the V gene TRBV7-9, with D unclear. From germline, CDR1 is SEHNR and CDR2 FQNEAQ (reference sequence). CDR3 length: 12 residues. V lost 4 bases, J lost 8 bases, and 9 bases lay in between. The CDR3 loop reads CASSSVPDEQFF. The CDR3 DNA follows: TGTGCCAGCAGCTCTGTTCCTGATGAGCAGTTCTTC.

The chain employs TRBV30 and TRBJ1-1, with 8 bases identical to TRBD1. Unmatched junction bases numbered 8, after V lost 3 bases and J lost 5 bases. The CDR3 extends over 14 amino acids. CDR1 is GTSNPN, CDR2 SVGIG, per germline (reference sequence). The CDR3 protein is CAWRDGTGGTEAFF. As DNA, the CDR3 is TGTGCCTGGAGAGACGGGACAGGTGGGACTGAAGCTTTCTTT.

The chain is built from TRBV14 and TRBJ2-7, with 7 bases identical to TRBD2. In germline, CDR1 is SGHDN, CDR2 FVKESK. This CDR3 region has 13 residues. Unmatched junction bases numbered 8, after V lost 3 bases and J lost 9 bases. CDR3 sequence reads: CASSQGGSGGQYF. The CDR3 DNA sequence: TGTGCCAGCAGCCAGGGAGGGTCAGGAGGGCAGTACTTC.

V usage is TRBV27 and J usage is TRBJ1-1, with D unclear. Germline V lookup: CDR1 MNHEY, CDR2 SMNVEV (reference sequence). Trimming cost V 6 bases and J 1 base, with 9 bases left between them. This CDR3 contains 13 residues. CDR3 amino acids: CASSRTGNTEAFF. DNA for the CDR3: TGTGCCAGCAGCCGGACGGGGAACACTGAAGCTTTCTTT.

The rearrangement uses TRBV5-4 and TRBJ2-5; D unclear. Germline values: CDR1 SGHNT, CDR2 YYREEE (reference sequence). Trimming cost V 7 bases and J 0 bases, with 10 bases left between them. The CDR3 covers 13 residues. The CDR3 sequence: CASSPADQETQYF. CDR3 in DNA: TGTGCCAGCTCCCCGGCGGACCAAGAGACCCAGTACTTC.

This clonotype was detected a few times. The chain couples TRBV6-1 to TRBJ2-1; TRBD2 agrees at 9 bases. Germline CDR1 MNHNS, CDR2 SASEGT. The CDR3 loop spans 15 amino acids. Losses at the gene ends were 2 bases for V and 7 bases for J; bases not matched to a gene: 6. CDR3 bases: TGTGCCAGCAGTGAACTAGCGGGAACAATTAATGAGCAGTTCTTC. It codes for CASSELAGTINEQFF.

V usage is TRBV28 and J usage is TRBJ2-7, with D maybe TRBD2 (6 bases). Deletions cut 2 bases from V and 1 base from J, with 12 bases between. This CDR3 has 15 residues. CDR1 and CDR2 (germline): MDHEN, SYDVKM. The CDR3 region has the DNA TGTGCCAGCAGTTTACGGGGGACCTTATCCTACGAGCAGTACTTC. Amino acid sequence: CASSLRGTLSYEQYF.

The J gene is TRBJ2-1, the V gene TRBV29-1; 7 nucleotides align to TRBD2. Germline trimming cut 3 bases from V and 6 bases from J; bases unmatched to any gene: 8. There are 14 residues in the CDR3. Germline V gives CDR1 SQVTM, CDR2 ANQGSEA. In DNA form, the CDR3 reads TGCAGCGTTGATCTGGCGGGAGAGGGCAATGAGCAGTTCTTC. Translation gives CSVDLAGEGNEQFF.

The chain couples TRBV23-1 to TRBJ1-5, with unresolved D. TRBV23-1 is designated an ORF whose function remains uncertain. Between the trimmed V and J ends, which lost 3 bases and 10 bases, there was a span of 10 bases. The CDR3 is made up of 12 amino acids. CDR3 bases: TGCGCCAGCAGTCACCCCCGAAATCCCCAGCATTTT. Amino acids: CASSHPRNPQHF.

The CDR3 DNA follows: TGTGCCAGCAGCCAAGCTACCCCGGGACTAGCGGGTGATACGCAGTATTTT. It yields the protein CASSQATPGLAGDTQYF. This chain connects TRBV4-2 to TRBJ2-3; 12 bases align to TRBD2. J gave up 6 bases and V 1 base, and 8 bases lay outside the gene matches. The CDR3 covers 17 residues. Per the germline V gene, CDR1 is LGHNA and CDR2 is YNFKEQ.